The 6 T cell receptor beta chains in this list originate from one sample, sequenced in a study of PD-1 blockade in classical Hodgkin lymphoma. Profiling relied on immunoSEQ multiplex PCR, and the TCRdb table lists in-frame clones only, not all of them. The repertoire holds around 40,000 clones, with over 65% as singletons. Specified time point: cycle 4 day 1 (C4D1), after 6 weeks of nivolumab. Each patient's relapse followed autologous stem cell transplantation, and brentuximab vedotin exposure varied. The source material was peripheral blood mononuclear cells (PBMCs), sampled before the fourth cycle of nivolumab. Source of these receptors: a human donor with classical Hodgkin lymphoma.

Within the sample, this clone is medium-sized. The chain joins TRBV6-1 to TRBJ1-5; no firm D call. The CDR3 extends over 16 amino acids. The germline V and J ends were trimmed by 4 bases and 0 bases, with 13 bases remaining between them. The V gene's germline CDR1 is MNHNS and CDR2 SASEGT. The CDR3 DNA sequence: TGTGCCAGCAGTGGCCTAACGGGATATAGCAATCAGCCCCAGCATTTT. This codes for CASSGLTGYSNQPQHF.

J is TRBJ1-4 and V is TRBV5-4; D is undetermined. The CDR3 is 16 residues long. Germline CDR1 and CDR2: SGHNT and YYREEE (reference sequence). Trimming removed 0 bases at V and 0 bases at J, with 9 bases between. CDR3 sequence (DNA): TGTGCCAGCAGCTTGGAGTCAGCCGCAACTAATGAAAAACTGTTTTTT. It encodes CASSLESAATNEKLFF.

CDR3 coding DNA: TGTGCCAGCAGTTTAGGGACGGACGGTAGCAATCAGCCCCAGCATTTT. Its protein product is CASSLGTDGSNQPQHF. V and J are TRBV28 and TRBJ1-5, with D possibly matching TRBD1 (5 bases). Looked up from germline, CDR1 is MDHEN and CDR2 is SYDVKM. V was clipped by 2 bases and J by 0 bases, with 11 bases between them. CDR3 size: 16 residues.

This clone was seen a single time. This chain joins TRBV5-4 and TRBJ1-2, with 8 bases matching TRBD1. The CDR3 is 15 amino acids. Germline V gene data show CDR1 as SGHNT and CDR2 as YYREEE (reference sequence). Losses at the gene ends were 6 bases for V and 1 base for J; bases not matched to a gene: 8. CDR3 DNA: TGTGCCAGCACTCCCGGACAGGGTTATAACTATGGCTACACCTTC. Protein sequence: CASTPGQGYNYGYTF. Full variable domain (rest looked up from reference TRBV5-4 and TRBJ1-2): ETGVTQSPTHLIKTRGQQVTLRCSSQSGHNTVSWYQQALGQGPQFIFQYYREEENGRGNFPPRFSGLQFPNYSSELNVNALELDDSALYLCASTPGQGYNYGYTFGSGTRLTVV.

The V and J genes are TRBV2 and TRBJ1-2; D call uncertain. The CDR3 extends over 15 amino acids. The germline CDR1 and CDR2 sequences are SNHLY and FYNNEI. The V gene lost 1 base and the J gene lost 4 bases, with 13 bases spanning the gap. This CDR3 reads CASSEDLVRSYGYTF. The DNA for the CDR3 is TGTGCCAGCAGTGAAGATTTGGTCAGGTCCTATGGCTACACCTTC.

This sequence joins TRBV5-4 and TRBJ2-1; 8 bases are a match to TRBD2. Germline CDR1 is SGHNT and CDR2 is YYREEE (reference sequence). The CDR3 is 16 residues long. V was pared by 4 bases and J by 8 bases, with 14 bases of the junction left unmatched. CDR3 DNA sequence: TGTGCCAGCAGCCAGGAGTCCGGGGGGGCCTCGGATGAGCAGTTCTTC. It encodes CASSQESGGASDEQFF. Complete variable domain (other parts from reference TRBV5-4 and TRBJ2-1): ETGVTQSPTHLIKTRGQQVTLRCSSQSGHNTVSWYQQALGQGPQFIFQYYREEENGRGNFPPRFSGLQFPNYSSELNVNALELDDSALYLCASSQESGGASDEQFFGPGTRLTVL.